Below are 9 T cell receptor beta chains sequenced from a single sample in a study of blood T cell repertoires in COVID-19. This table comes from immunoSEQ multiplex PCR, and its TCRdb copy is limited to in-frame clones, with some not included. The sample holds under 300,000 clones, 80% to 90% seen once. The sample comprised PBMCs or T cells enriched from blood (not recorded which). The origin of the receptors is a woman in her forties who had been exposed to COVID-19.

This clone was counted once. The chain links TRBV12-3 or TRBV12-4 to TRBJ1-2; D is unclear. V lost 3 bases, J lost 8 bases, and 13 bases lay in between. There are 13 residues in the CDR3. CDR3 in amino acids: CASSFSTRVGYTF. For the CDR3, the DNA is TGTGCCAGCAGTTTCTCGACACGAGTCGGCTACACCTTC.

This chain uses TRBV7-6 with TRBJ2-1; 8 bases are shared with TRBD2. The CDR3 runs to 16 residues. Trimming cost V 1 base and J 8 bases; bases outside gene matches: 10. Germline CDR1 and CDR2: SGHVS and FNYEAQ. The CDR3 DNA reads TGTGCCAGCAGCTTAGGGGCGGGAGGCCTGGGTTATGAGCAGTTCTTC. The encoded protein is CASSLGAGGLGYEQFF.

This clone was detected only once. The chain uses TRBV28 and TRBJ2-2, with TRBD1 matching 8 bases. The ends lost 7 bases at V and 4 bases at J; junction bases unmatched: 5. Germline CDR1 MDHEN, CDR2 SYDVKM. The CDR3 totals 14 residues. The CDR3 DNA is TGTGCCAGCACAAGGGACAGGTTCACCGGGGAGCTGTTTTTT. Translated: CASTRDRFTGELFF. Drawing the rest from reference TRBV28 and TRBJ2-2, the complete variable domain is DVKVTQSSRYLVKRTGEKVFLECVQDMDHENMFWYRQDPGLGLRLIYFSYDVKMKEKGDIPEGYSVSREKKERFSLILESASTNQTSMYLCASTRDRFTGELFFGEGSRLTVL.

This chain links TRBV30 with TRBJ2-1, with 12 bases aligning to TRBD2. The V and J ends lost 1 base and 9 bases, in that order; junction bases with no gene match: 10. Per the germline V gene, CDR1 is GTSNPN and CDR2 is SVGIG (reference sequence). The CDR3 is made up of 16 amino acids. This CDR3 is CAWSARLAGVYGEQFF. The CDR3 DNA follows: TGTGCCTGGAGTGCCCGACTAGCGGGAGTCTATGGTGAGCAGTTCTTC.

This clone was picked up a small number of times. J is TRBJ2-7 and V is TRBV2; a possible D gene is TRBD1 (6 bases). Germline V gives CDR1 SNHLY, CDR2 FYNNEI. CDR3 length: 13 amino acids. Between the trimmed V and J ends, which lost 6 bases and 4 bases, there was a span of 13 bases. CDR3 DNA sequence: TGTGCCAGCAGGGACAGCCGATTTTACGAGCAGTACTTC. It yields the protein CASRDSRFYEQYF. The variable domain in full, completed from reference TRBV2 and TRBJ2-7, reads EPEVTQTPSHQVTQMGQEVILRCVPISNHLYFYWYRQILGQKVEFLVSFYNNEISEKSEIFDDQFSVERPDGSNFTLKIRSTKLEDSAMYFCASRDSRFYEQYFGPGTRLTVT.

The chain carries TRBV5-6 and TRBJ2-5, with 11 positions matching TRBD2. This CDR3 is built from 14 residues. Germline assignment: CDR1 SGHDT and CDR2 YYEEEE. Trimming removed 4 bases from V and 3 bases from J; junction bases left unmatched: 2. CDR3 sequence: CASSRGLAEETQYF. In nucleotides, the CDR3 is TGTGCCAGCAGCCGGGGACTAGCGGAAGAGACCCAGTACTTC.

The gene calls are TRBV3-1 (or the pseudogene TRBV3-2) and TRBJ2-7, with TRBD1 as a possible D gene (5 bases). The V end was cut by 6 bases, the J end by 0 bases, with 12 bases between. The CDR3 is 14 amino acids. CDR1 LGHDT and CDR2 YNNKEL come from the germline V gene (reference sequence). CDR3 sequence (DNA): TGTGCCAGCAGGGAGACAGACAGCTCCTACGAGCAGTACGTC. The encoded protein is CASRETDSSYEQYV.

Written as DNA, the CDR3 is TGTGCCAGCAGCTGGAACGGGTACACAGATACGCAGTATTTT. Translated: CASSWNGYTDTQYF. The J gene is TRBJ2-3, the V gene TRBV11-2; D is unresolved. V lost 4 bases, J lost 2 bases, and 10 bases lay in between. The CDR3 consists of 14 residues. Germline V CDR1 and CDR2: SGHAT, FQNNGV.

The CDR3 region is CALGPGLSLSGGEKLFF. In DNA, the CDR3 is TGTGCCTTAGGACCGGGACTTAGCCTTAGTGGGGGTGAAAAACTGTTTTTT. The gene calls are TRBV30 and TRBJ1-4; perhaps TRBD1 as D (5 bases). This CDR3 comprises 17 residues. V lost 7 bases and J 7 bases, leaving 28 bases between the germline ends. Germline V CDR1 and CDR2: GTSNPN, SVGIG (reference sequence).